This passage covers 2 T cell receptor beta chains from one sample sequenced in a study of blood T cell repertoires in COVID-19. Sequenced by immunoSEQ multiplex PCR; TCRdb stores in-frame clones only, minus some. The sample has under 150,000 clones; around 80% are singletons. Material: peripheral blood. The receptors derive from a man in his fifties or sixties with active or convalescent COVID-19.

This chain joins TRBV19 and TRBJ1-5, with D possibly matching TRBD1 (6 bases). The CDR3 is 15 residues long. Germline V gene sequence: CDR1 LNHDA, CDR2 SQIVND (reference sequence). The V gene lost 3 bases and the J gene lost 1 base, with 10 bases spanning the gap. The CDR3 bases are TGTGCCAGTAGTATCCGGACAGCCAGCAATCAGCCCCAGCATTTT. It translates to CASSIRTASNQPQHF.

The chain carries TRBV6-6 and TRBJ1-1, with D unresolved. Germline V gene lookup returns CDR1 MNHNY and CDR2 SVGAGI (reference sequence). The V and J ends lost 2 bases and 1 base respectively, with 11 bases between them. This CDR3 is 15 amino acids long. CDR3: CASSYNLRENTEAFF. The CDR3 DNA reads TGTGCCAGCAGTTACAACCTTCGAGAGAACACTGAAGCTTTCTTT.